Shown below are 19 T cell receptor beta chains from a single sample sequenced in a study of blood T cell repertoires in COVID-19. Produced via immunoSEQ multiplex PCR; TCRdb's table is partial and in-frame only. The sample carries 200,000 or so clones, approximately 83% recorded once. The sample consisted of PBMCs or T cells enriched from blood (not recorded which). The receptor source for this set is a man aged 35 to 55 who had recovered from COVID-19.

This chain uses TRBV6-5 with TRBJ1-1; D might be TRBD1 (5 bases). CDR1 MNHEY and CDR2 SVGAGI come from the germline V gene. The CDR3 totals 14 residues. V was shortened by 0 bases and J by 7 bases, with 12 bases between the two germline ends. CDR3 sequence (DNA): TGTGCCAGCAGTTACTCGGGGCTAAAGGGTGAAGCTTTCTTT. Its protein is CASSYSGLKGEAFF.

In the case of this clone: One end of the junction does not line up with germline, which may come from a read error. The chain uses TRBV6-5 and TRBJ1-2; 9 nucleotides align to TRBD1. Germline-derived CDR1 and CDR2 are MNHEY and SVGAGI. The CDR3 extends over 13 amino acids. The CDR3, as DNA: TGTGCCAGTCGTAAACAGGGGGCCCTGGAAGTCGCCTTC. Protein: CASRKQGALEVAF.

The chain has TRBV10-3 and TRBJ1-2, with D possibly being TRBD1 (5 bases). The CDR3 sequence is 15 residues long. V lost 4 bases and J lost 5, with 17 bases in between. CDR1 and CDR2 (germline): ENHRY, SYGVKD. CDR3 bases: TGTGCCATCAGTGCCGCAGGGTCAACAATTTATGGCTACACCTTC. Its translation: CAISAAGSTIYGYTF.

This rearrangement joins TRBV6-1 to TRBJ1-5; no clear D. The CDR3 has 14 residues. Trimming removed 5 bases at V and 0 bases at J, with 8 bases between. CDR1 is MNHNS and CDR2 is SASEGT in the germline V gene. The CDR3 DNA reads as TGTGCCAGCAGTCAACAACATAGCAATCAGCCCCAGCATTTT. Encoded protein: CASSQQHSNQPQHF.

V usage is TRBV27 and J usage is TRBJ2-1; TRBD1 might be the D (5 bases). Trimming took 1 base from V and 8 from J, leaving 12 bases between them. The CDR3 spans 14 residues. Germline assignment: CDR1 MNHEY and CDR2 SMNVEV (reference sequence). The CDR3 here is CASSLWEGEHEQFF. For the CDR3, the DNA is TGTGCCAGCAGTTTATGGGAAGGGGAACATGAGCAGTTCTTC.

J is TRBJ1-2 and V is TRBV24-1; TRBD1 might be the D (5 bases). The length of the CDR3 is 12 residues. The germline gives CDR1 KGHDR, CDR2 SFDVKD. Between the trimmed V and J ends, which lost 11 bases and 3 bases, there was a span of 12 bases. CDR3 in DNA: TGTGCCATTGGGCCGGGGGACTATGGCTACACCTTC. It codes for CAIGPGDYGYTF.

The chain carries TRBV4-1 and TRBJ1-1; D call uncertain. The germline V gene encodes CDR1 MGHRA and CDR2 YSYEKL. Trimming shortened V by 2 bases and J by 7 bases, and 14 bases separated the two germline ends. The CDR3 spans 14 residues. The CDR3 here is CASSQLTGVDEAFF. The CDR3 DNA reads TGCGCCAGCAGCCAACTGACCGGGGTGGATGAAGCTTTCTTT.

The chain has TRBV7-9 and TRBJ2-1, with 9 bases aligning to TRBD1. The trim removed 5 bases at V and 7 bases at J, leaving 9 bases unmatched. There are 15 residues in the CDR3. Germline V CDR1 and CDR2: SEHNR, FQNEAQ (reference sequence). Here the CDR3 DNA reads TGTGCCAGCAGCCTCGGGACAGGGACAGCGAATGAGCAGTTCTTC. Its protein is CASSLGTGTANEQFF.

V and J are TRBV11-2 and TRBJ1-3; a weak D match, TRBD1 (5 bases). This CDR3 comprises 14 residues. Germline CDR1 and CDR2: SGHAT and FQNNGV. Trimming shortened V by 6 bases and J by 2 bases, and 11 bases separated the two germline ends. CDR3 amino acids: CASRLTGAGNTIYF. CDR3 sequence (DNA): TGTGCCAGCAGGCTTACAGGAGCTGGAAACACCATATATTTT. The full variable domain, in which reference TRBV11-2 and TRBJ1-3 provide the parts outside the CDR3, is EAGVAQSPRYKIIEKRQSVAFWCNPISGHATLYWYQQILGQGPKLLIQFQNNGVVDDSQLPKDRFSAERLKGVDSTLKIQPAKLEDSAVYLCASRLTGAGNTIYFGEGSWLTVV.

The chain combines TRBV29-1 with TRBJ1-2; no firm D call. The V gene lost 4 bases and the J gene lost 0 bases, with 9 bases spanning the gap. CDR1 and CDR2 from the germline V gene are SQVTM and ANQGSEA. CDR3 length: 13 residues. CDR3 nucleotide sequence: TGCAGCGTTGTTGAGTCTTCTAACTATGGCTACACCTTC. Encoded protein: CSVVESSNYGYTF.

The chain links TRBV18 to TRBJ1-2; 9 nucleotides match TRBD1. The CDR3 has 17 residues. CDR1 KGHSH and CDR2 LQKENI come from the germline V gene. V lost 3 bases and J lost 3; bases outside the gene matches: 11. CDR3 nucleotides: TGTGCCAGCTCACCGACCCAGCCGGGACAGGGCCACTATGGCTACACCTTC. Amino acid sequence: CASSPTQPGQGHYGYTF.

This rearrangement joins TRBV6-2 or TRBV6-3 to TRBJ1-5; D unclear. V was cut by 0 bases and J by 9 bases, with 15 bases left in between. Germline values: CDR1 MNHEY, CDR2 SVGEGT. The CDR3 is 15 amino acids. The CDR3 nucleotides are TGTGCCAGCAGTTACTCGAGTAAGGCGGCCAGGCCCCAGCATTTT. Amino acid sequence: CASSYSSKAARPQHF.

The count of this clone is one. The CDR3 is CASIDRGNTEAFF. The CDR3 DNA is TGTGCCAGCATCGACAGGGGGAACACTGAAGCTTTCTTT. This chain links TRBV2 with TRBJ1-1, with 8 bases fitting TRBD1. CDR3 length: 13 amino acids. CDR1 and CDR2 (germline): SNHLY, FYNNEI. V lost 7 bases, J lost 1 base, and 2 bases stayed unmatched.

This chain uses TRBV14 with TRBJ1-2; possibly TRBD1 for D (5 bases). This CDR3 has 15 amino acids. In germline, CDR1 is SGHDN, CDR2 FVKESK. V lost 4 bases and J lost 1, with 13 bases in between. In nucleotides, the CDR3 is TGTGCCAGCAGCCCGTTAGGGGTCCATAACTATGGCTACACCTTC. This codes for CASSPLGVHNYGYTF.

The genes are TRBV24-1 and TRBJ2-3, with 14 nucleotides matching TRBD2. This CDR3 contains 17 residues. CDR1 is KGHDR, CDR2 SFDVKD, per germline. V lost 2 bases, J lost 8 bases, and 8 bases stayed unmatched. The CDR3 sequence: CATSDSRTSGGLSTQYF. CDR3 in DNA: TGTGCCACCAGTGATTCCCGGACTAGCGGGGGGTTATCTACGCAGTATTTT.

V and J are TRBV6-5 and TRBJ1-1; no clear D gene. CDR3 length: 14 amino acids. Germline V gives CDR1 MNHEY, CDR2 SVGAGI. Trimming cost V 6 bases and J 1 base, with 12 bases left between them. DNA of the CDR3: TGTGCCAGCAGAGTGCCTGGGCGGAACACTGAAGCTTTCTTT. This sequence encodes CASRVPGRNTEAFF.

CDR3: CASSFRQGNGYTF. The CDR3 nucleotides read TGTGCCAGCAGTTTTAGGCAGGGGAATGGCTACACCTTC. The rearrangement uses TRBV12-3 or TRBV12-4 and TRBJ1-2; D possibly corresponds to TRBD1 (6 bases). Trimming pared 3 bases from V and 6 bases from J, leaving 11 bases between. The CDR3 loop spans 13 amino acids.

This CDR3 reads CASSDSVAGGRKTDTQYF. The CDR3 region has the DNA TGTGCCAGCAGTGATTCGGTAGCGGGGGGGCGAAAAACAGATACGCAGTATTTT. The chain has TRBV2 and TRBJ2-3; 11 bases are a match to TRBD2. The CDR3 has 18 residues. The germline CDR1 and CDR2 sequences are SNHLY and FYNNEI. Trimming removed 3 bases from V and 3 bases from J; junction bases left unmatched: 11.

The chain couples TRBV24-1 to TRBJ1-2; 7 bases map to TRBD1. V lost 9 bases, J lost 5 bases, and 5 bases stayed unmatched. The CDR3 length is 12 residues. Germline assignment: CDR1 KGHDR and CDR2 SFDVKD. CDR3 bases: TGTGCCACCCGAGGGACAGAATATGGCTACACCTTC. Encoded protein: CATRGTEYGYTF.